This T cell receptor beta chain was sequenced for a study of T cells in tumors after PD-1 blockade. The overall study: Treatment was either pembrolizumab 200 mg every 3 weeks or cemiplimab 350 mg every 2 weeks.

V was pared by 7 bases and J by 1 base, with 0 bases of the junction left unmatched. CDR1 SGHNT and CDR2 YYREEE come from the germline V gene (reference sequence). The CDR3 runs 12 residues. The table came from immunoSEQ multiplex PCR; TCRdb's copy has only in-frame clones and leaves some out. The sample has around 51,000 clones, approximately 84% seen once. The sample in question was PBMCs, obtained before anti-PD-1 treatment. This chain links TRBV5-4 with TRBJ2-3, with TRBD2 matching over 7 bases. This clonotype was sampled from a human donor with basal cell carcinoma. CDR3: CASGGGTDTQYF. CDR3 DNA sequence: TGTGCCAGCGGGGGGGGCACAGATACGCAGTATTTT. The variable domain in full, with the rest retrieved from reference TRBV5-4 and TRBJ2-3, is ETGVTQSPTHLIKTRGQQVTLRCSSQSGHNTVSWYQQALGQGPQFIFQYYREEENGRGNFPPRFSGLQFPNYSSELNVNALELDDSALYLCASGGGTDTQYFGPGTRLTVL.